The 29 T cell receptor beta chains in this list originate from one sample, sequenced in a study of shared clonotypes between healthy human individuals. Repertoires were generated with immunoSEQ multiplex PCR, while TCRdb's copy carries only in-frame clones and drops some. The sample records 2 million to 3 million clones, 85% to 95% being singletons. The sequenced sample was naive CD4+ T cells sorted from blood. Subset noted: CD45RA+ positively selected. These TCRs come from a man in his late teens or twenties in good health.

The DNA of the CDR3 is TGCGCCAGCAGTGACCCTCCTGGGACAGGGATGCCAGATACGCAGTATTTT. Its translation is CASSDPPGTGMPDTQYF. This chain uses TRBV10-1 with TRBJ2-3; TRBD1 aligns across 9 bases. CDR1 WNHNN and CDR2 SYGVQD come from the germline V gene (reference sequence). This CDR3 region has 17 residues. J gave up 4 bases and V 3 bases, and 11 bases lay outside the gene matches.

The CDR3 DNA follows: TGCGCCAGCAGCGGGGGCGGACCGAATTCACCCCTCCACTTT. This encodes CASSGGGPNSPLHF. The V and J genes are TRBV5-1 and TRBJ1-6; possible D gene TRBD1, 6 bases. Germline V gene lookup returns CDR1 SGHRS and CDR2 YFSETQ. This CDR3 is built from 14 residues. The V end lost 4 bases, the J end lost 7 bases, and 12 bases lay between the germline ends.

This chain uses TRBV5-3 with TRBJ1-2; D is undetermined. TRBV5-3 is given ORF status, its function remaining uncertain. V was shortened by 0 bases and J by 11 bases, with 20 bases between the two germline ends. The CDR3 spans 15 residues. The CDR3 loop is CARSLGGQRCVGYTF. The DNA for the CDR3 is TGTGCCAGAAGCTTGGGCGGGCAGAGATGTGTTGGGTACACCTTC.

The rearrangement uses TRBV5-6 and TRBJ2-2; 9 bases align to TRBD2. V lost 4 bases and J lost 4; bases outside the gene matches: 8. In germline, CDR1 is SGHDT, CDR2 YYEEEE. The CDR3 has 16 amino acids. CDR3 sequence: CASSVAGTSITGELFF. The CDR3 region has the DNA TGTGCCAGCAGCGTAGCCGGGACTAGCATCACCGGGGAGCTGTTTTTT.

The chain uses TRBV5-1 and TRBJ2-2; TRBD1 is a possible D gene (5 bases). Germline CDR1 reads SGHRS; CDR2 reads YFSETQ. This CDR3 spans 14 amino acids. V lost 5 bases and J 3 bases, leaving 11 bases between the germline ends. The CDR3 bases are TGCGCCAGCAGTAGGACAAGCGACACCGGGGAGCTGTTTTTT. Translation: CASSRTSDTGELFF.

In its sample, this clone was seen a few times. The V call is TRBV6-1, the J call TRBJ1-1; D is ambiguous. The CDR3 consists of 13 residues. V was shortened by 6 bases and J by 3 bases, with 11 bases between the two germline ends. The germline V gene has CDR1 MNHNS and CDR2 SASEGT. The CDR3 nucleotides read TGTGCCAGCAGGAACTTGGAGGACACTGAAGCTTTCTTT. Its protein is CASRNLEDTEAFF.

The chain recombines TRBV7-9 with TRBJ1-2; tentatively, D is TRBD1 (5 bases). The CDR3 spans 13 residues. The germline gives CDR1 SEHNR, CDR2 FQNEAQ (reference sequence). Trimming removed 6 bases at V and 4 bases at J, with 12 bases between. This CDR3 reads CASRGARAYGYTF. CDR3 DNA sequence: TGTGCCAGCAGGGGCGCCAGGGCCTATGGCTACACCTTC.

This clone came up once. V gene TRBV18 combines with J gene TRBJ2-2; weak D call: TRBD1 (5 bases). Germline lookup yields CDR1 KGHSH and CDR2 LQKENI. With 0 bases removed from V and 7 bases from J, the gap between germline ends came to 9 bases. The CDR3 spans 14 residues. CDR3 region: CASSPPGPGGELFF. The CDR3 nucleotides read TGTGCCAGCTCACCACCGGGGCCGGGCGGGGAGCTGTTTTTT.

The CDR3 region is CASSLRGVSETQYF. Written as DNA, the CDR3 is TGTGCCAGCAGCCTTAGGGGGGTTTCTGAGACCCAGTACTTC. This rearrangement joins TRBV27 to TRBJ2-5; D may be TRBD1 or TRBD2 (6 bases each). The germline V and J ends were trimmed by 6 bases and 5 bases, with 16 bases remaining between them. CDR1 and CDR2 (germline): MNHEY, SMNVEV (reference sequence). This CDR3 has 14 residues.

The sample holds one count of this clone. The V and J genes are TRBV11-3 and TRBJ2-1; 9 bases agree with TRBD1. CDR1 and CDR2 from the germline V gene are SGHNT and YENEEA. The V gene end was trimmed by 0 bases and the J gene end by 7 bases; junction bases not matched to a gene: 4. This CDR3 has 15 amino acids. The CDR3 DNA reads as TGTGCCAGCAGCTTAGATCGACAGGGGGGTAATGAGCAGTTCTTC. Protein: CASSLDRQGGNEQFF.

The CDR3 DNA reads as TGTGCCATCAGTGCGACAGGGGGGATCGACGAGCAGTACTTC. This encodes CAISATGGIDEQYF. The chain has TRBV10-3 and TRBJ2-7, with TRBD1 matching over 9 bases. The CDR3 contains 14 residues. V trimming: 4 bases; J trimming: 5 bases; junction bases outside the gene matches: 6. Germline CDR1 ENHRY, CDR2 SYGVKD.

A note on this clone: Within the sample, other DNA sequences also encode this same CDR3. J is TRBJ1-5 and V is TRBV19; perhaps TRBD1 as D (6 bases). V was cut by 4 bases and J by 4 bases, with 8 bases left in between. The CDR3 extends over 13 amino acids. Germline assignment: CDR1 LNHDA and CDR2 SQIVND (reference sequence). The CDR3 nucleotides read TGTGCCAGTAGTACACAGGGTAATCAGCCCCAGCATTTT. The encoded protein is CASSTQGNQPQHF. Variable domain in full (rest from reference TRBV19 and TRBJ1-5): DGGITQSPKYLFRKEGQNVTLSCEQNLNHDAMYWYRQDPGQGLRLIYYSQIVNDFQKGDIAEGYSVSREKKESFPLTVTSAQKNPTAFYLCASSTQGNQPQHFGDGTRLSIL.

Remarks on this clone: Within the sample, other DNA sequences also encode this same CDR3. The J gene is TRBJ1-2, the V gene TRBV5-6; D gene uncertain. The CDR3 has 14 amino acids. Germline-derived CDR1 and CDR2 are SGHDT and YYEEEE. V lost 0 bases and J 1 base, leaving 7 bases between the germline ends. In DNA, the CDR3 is TGTGCCAGCAGCTTGGCCCCAGTTAACTATGGCTACACCTTC. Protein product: CASSLAPVNYGYTF.

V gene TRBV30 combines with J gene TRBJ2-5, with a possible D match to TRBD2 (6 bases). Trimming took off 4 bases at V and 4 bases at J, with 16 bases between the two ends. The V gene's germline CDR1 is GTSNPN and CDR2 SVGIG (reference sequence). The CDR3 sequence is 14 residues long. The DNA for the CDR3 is TGTGCCTGGACCAAGACTAGAGTTGGAGAGACCCAGTACTTC. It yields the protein CAWTKTRVGETQYF.

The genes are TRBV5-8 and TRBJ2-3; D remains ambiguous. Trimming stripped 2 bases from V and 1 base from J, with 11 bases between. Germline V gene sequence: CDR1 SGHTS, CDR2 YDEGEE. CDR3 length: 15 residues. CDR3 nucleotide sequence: TGTGCCAGCAGCTTTGAGTGGGTACGCACAGATACGCAGTATTTT. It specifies CASSFEWVRTDTQYF.

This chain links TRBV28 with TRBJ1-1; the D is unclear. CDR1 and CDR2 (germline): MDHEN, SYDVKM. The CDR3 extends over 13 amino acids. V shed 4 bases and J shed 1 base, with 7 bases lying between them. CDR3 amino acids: CASSSAGNTEAFF. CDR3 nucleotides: TGTGCCAGCAGTTCGGCGGGGAACACTGAAGCTTTCTTT.

In DNA form, the CDR3 reads TGTGCCAGCAGCCCTCGGACAGGGGGCGGGAATGAAAAACTGTTTTTT. This sequence encodes CASSPRTGGGNEKLFF. This chain links TRBV7-9 with TRBJ1-4, with 11 bases that match TRBD1. Trimming at V came to 5 bases and at J to 5 bases, leaving 7 bases not matched to a gene. Germline-derived CDR1 and CDR2 are SEHNR and FQNEAQ (reference sequence). CDR3 length: 16 residues. Full variable domain (missing parts from reference TRBV7-9 and TRBJ1-4): DTGVSQNPRHKITKRGQNVTFRCDPISEHNRLYWYRQTLGQGPEFLTYFQNEAQLEKSRLLSDRFSAERPKGSFSTLEIQRTEQGDSAMYLCASSPRTGGGNEKLFFGSGTQLSVL.

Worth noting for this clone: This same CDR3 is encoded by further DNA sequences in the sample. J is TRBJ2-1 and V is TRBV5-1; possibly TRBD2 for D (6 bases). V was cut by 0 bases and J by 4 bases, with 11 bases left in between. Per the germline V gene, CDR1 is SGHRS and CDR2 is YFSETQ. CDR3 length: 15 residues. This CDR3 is CASSLEAGTYNEQFF. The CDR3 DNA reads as TGCGCCAGCAGCTTGGAGGCGGGAACGTACAATGAGCAGTTCTTC.

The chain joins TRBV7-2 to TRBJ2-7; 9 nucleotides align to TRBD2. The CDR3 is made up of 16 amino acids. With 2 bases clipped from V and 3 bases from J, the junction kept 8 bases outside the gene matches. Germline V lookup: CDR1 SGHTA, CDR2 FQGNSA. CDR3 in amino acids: CASSLRSLAGSYEQYF. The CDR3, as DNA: TGTGCCAGCAGCTTACGGTCCCTAGCGGGGAGCTACGAGCAGTACTTC.

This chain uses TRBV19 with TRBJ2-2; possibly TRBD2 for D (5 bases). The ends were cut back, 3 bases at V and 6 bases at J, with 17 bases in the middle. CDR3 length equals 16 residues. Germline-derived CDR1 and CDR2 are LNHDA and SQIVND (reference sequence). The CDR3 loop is CASSMERSSISGELFF. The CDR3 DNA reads TGTGCCAGTAGTATGGAGCGGAGTAGTATTTCCGGGGAGCTGTTTTTT.

CDR3 coding DNA: TGTGCCAGCAGCGTAGGACAGGGGAGCTCCTACAATGAGCAGTTCTTC. Translated, it gives CASSVGQGSSYNEQFF. V gene TRBV9 combines with J gene TRBJ2-1, with 8 bases fitting TRBD1. CDR3 size: 16 residues. V was pared by 0 bases and J by 0 bases, with 2 bases of the junction left unmatched. Germline CDR1 is SGDLS and CDR2 is YYNGEE.

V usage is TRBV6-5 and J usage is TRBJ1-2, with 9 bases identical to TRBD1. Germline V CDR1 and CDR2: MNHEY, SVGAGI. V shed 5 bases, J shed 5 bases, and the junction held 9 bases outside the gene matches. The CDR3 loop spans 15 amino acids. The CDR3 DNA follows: TGTGCCAGCAGTAAATCCGGGACAGGGAGGTATGGCTACACCTTC. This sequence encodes CASSKSGTGRYGYTF.

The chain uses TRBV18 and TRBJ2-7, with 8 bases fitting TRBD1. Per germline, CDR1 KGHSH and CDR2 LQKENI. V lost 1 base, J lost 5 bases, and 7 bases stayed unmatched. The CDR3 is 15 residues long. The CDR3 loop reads CASSPLPTGEHEQYF. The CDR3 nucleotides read TGTGCCAGCTCACCACTCCCGACAGGGGAGCACGAGCAGTACTTC.

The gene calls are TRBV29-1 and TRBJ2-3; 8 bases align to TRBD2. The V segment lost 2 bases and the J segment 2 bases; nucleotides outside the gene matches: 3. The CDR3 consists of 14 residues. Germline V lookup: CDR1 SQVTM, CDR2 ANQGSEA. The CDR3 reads CSVERAGVTDTQYF. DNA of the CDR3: TGCAGCGTTGAAAGAGCGGGAGTCACAGATACGCAGTATTTT.

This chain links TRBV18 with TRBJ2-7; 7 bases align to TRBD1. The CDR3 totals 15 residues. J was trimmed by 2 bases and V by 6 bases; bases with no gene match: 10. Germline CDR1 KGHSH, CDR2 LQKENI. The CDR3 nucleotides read TGTGCCAGCTCCGGAACCGGGACAGATCCCTACGAGCAGTACTTC. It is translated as CASSGTGTDPYEQYF.

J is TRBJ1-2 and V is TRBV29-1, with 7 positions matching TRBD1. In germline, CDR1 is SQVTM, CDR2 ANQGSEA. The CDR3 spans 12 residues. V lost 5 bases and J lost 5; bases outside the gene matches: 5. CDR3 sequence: CSVSGTAYGYTF. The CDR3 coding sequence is TGCAGCGTTTCCGGGACAGCATATGGCTACACCTTC.

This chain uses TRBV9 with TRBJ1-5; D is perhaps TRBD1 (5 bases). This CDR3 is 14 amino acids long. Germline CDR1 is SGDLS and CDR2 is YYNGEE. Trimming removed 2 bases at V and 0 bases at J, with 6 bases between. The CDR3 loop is CASSVTDSNQPQHF. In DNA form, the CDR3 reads TGTGCCAGCAGCGTGACAGATAGCAATCAGCCCCAGCATTTT.

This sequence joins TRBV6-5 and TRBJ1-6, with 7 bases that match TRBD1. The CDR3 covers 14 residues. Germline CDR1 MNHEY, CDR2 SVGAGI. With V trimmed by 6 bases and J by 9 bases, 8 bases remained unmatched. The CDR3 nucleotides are TGTGCCAGCAGCCTGGGCGACAGGGTTTCACCCCTCCACTTT. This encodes CASSLGDRVSPLHF.

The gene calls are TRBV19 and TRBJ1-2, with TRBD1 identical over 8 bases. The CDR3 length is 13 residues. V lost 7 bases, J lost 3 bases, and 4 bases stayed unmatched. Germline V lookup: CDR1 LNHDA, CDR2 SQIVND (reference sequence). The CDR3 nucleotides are TGTGCCAGTAAGCAGGGGGCCTACTATGGCTACACCTTC. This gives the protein CASKQGAYYGYTF.